This T cell receptor (beta chain) was obtained from a study of shared clonotypes between healthy human individuals. V shed 2 bases and J shed 3 bases, with 8 bases lying between them. The CDR3 extends over 14 amino acids. The germline V gene has CDR1 MNHEY and CDR2 SVGAGI. In regard to this clone: Its antigen is unidentified.

Several immunoSEQ plates received, in even portions, the genomic DNA of each subset. Profiling relied on immunoSEQ multiplex PCR, and the TCRdb table lists in-frame clones only, not all of them. The data hold 2 million to 2.5 million clones, with approximately 94% observed a single time. Study-wide findings and caveats: A generally larger estimated richness was seen in naive subsets than in memory subsets.

This TCR was sampled from a young man in good health. Sequenced sample: naive CD4+ T cells sorted from blood. Specified subset: CD45RA+ positively selected. V gene TRBV6-5 combines with J gene TRBJ1-3, with D possibly matching TRBD1 (5 bases). The CDR3 sequence: CASSYAQGGNTIYF. The CDR3 DNA sequence: TGTGCCAGCAGTTACGCCCAGGGTGGAAACACCATATATTTT.